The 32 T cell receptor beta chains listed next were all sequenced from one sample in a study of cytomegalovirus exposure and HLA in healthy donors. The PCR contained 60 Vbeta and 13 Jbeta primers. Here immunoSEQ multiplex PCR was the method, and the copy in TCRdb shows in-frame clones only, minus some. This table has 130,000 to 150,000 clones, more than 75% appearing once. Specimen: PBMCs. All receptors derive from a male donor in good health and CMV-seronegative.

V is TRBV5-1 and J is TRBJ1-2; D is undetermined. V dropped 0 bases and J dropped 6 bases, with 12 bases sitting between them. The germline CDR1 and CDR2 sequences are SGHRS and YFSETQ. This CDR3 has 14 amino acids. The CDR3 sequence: CASSLAGGLHGYTF. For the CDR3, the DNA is TGCGCCAGCAGCTTGGCCGGAGGGCTCCATGGCTACACCTTC.

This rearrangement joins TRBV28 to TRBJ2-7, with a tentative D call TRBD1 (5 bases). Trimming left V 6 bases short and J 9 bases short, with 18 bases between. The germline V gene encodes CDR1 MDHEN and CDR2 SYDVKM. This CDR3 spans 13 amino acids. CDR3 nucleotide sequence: TGTGCCAGCAGGGAAGGATCCCCCACAGGGCAGTACTTC. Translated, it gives CASREGSPTGQYF.

CDR3 amino acids: CASSGELRGAQEQFF. CDR3 bases: TGTGCCAGCAGTGGAGAGTTGCGGGGGGCCCAAGAGCAGTTCTTC. This rearrangement joins TRBV6-1 to TRBJ2-1, with TRBD2 matching 8 bases. Trimming cost V 4 bases and J 10 bases; bases outside gene matches: 12. The CDR3 has 15 residues. Germline assignment: CDR1 MNHNS and CDR2 SASEGT.

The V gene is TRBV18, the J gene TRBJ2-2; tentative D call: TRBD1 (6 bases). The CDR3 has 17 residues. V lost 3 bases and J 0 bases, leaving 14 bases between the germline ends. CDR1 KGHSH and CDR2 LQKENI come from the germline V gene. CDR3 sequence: CASSPYRVGANTGELFF. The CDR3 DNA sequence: TGTGCCAGCTCACCCTACAGGGTAGGGGCGAACACCGGGGAGCTGTTTTTT. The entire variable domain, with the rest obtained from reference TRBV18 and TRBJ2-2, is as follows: NAGVMQNPRHLVRRRGQEARLRCSPMKGHSHVYWYRQLPEEGLKFMVYLQKENIIDESGMPKERFSAEFPKEGPSILRIQQVVRGDSAAYFCASSPYRVGANTGELFFGEGSRLTVL.

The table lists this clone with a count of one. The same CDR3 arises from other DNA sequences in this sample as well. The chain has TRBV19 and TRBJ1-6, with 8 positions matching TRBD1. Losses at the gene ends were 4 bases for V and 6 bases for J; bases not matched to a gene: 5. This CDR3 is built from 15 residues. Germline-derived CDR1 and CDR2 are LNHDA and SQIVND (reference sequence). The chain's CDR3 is CASSTGQGANSPLHF. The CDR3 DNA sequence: TGTGCCAGTAGTACTGGACAGGGTGCTAATTCACCCCTCCACTTT.

The CDR3 here is CASRDPGRDYGYTF. The CDR3 nucleotides are TGTGCCAGCAGGGACCCCGGCAGGGACTATGGCTACACCTTC. The genes are TRBV6-5 and TRBJ1-2; D perhaps matches TRBD1 (5 bases). CDR3 length: 14 residues. Trimming shortened V by 6 bases and J by 3 bases, and 14 bases separated the two germline ends. Germline V CDR1 and CDR2: MNHEY, SVGAGI.

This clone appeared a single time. In nucleotides, the CDR3 is TGTGCCAGCAGCTATTCGAGGCACACCGGGGAGCTGTTTTTT. Protein sequence: CASSYSRHTGELFF. V is TRBV7-2 and J is TRBJ2-2; D gene uncertain. The CDR3 is made up of 14 amino acids. CDR1 and CDR2 from the germline V gene are SGHTA and FQGNSA. Trimming pared 4 bases from V and 3 bases from J, leaving 9 bases between.

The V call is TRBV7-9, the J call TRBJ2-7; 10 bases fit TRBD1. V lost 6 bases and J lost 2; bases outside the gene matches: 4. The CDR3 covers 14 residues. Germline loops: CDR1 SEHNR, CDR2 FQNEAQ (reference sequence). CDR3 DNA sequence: TGTGCCAGCAGTCGACAGGGGGCCCCCTACGAGCAGTACTTC. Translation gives CASSRQGAPYEQYF.

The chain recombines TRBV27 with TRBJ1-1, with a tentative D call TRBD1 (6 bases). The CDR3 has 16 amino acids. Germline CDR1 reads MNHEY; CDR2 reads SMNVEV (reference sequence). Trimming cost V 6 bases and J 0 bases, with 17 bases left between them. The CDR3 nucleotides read TGTGCCAGCAGCCGGGACCGGGGGGCTGTGAACACTGAAGCTTTCTTT. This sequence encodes CASSRDRGAVNTEAFF.

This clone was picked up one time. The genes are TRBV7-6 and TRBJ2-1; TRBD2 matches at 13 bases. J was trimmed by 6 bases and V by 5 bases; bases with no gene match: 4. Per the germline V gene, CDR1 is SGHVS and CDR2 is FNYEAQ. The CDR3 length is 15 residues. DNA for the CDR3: TGTGCCAGCAGCCCCAGACTAGCGGGGGGCAATGAGCAGTTCTTC. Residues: CASSPRLAGGNEQFF. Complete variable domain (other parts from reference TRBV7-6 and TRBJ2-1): GAGVSQSPRYKVTKRGQDVALRCDPISGHVSLYWYRQALGQGPEFLTYFNYEAQQDKSGLPNDRFSAERPEGSISTLTIQRTEQRDSAMYRCASSPRLAGGNEQFFGPGTRLTVL.

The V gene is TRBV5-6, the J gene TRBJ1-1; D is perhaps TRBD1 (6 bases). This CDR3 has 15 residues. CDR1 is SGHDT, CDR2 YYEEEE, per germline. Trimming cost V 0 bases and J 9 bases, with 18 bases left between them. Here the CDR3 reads CASSLAGRGAGKAFF. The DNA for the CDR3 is TGTGCCAGCAGCTTGGCGGGACGGGGGGCGGGAAAAGCTTTCTTT.

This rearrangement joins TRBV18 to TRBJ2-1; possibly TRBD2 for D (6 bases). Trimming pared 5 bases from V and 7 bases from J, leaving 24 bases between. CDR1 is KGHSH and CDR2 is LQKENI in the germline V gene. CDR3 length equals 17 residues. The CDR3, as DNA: TGTGCCAGCTCAAGTACTAGTTCGGGGAGCCGGGGGAATGAGCAGTTCTTC. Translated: CASSSTSSGSRGNEQFF.

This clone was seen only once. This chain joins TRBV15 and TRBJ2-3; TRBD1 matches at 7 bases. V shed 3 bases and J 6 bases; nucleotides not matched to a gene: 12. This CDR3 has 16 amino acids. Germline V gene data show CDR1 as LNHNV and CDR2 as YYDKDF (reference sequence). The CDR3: CATSSRQGLAGDTQYF. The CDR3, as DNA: TGTGCCACCAGCAGCAGACAGGGTTTGGCCGGGGATACGCAGTATTTT.

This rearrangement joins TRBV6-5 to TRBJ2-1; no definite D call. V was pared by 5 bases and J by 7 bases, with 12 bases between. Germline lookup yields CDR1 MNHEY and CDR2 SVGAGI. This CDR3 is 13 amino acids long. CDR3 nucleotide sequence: TGTGCCAGCAGTCCACTCATCAATAATGAGCAGTTCTTC. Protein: CASSPLINNEQFF.

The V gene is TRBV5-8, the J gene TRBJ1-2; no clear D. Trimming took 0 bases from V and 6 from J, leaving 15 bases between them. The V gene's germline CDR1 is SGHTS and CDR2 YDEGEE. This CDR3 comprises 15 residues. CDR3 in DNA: TGTGCCAGCAGCTTGGCGGGCCCTGCGGGCGATGGCTACACCTTC. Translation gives CASSLAGPAGDGYTF.

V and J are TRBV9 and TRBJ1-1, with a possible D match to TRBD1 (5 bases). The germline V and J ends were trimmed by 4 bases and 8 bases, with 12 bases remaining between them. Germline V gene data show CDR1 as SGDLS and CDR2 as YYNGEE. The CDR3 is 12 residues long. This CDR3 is CASSRTIGEAFF. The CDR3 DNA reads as TGTGCCAGCAGCAGGACAATCGGAGAAGCTTTCTTT.

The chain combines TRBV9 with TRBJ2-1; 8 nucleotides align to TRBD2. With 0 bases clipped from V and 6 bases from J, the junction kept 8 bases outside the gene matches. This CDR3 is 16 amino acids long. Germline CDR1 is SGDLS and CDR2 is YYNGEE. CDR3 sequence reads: CASSVGSGTRGNEQFF. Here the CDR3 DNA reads TGTGCCAGCAGCGTAGGGTCCGGGACTAGAGGCAATGAGCAGTTCTTC.

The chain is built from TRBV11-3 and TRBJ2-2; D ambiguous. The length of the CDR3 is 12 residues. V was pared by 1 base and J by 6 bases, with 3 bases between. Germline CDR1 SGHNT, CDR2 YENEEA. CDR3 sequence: CASSLGPGELFF. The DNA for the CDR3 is TGTGCCAGCAGCTTAGGGCCCGGGGAGCTGTTTTTT. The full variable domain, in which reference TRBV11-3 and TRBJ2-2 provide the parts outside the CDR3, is EAGVVQSPRYKIIEKKQPVAFWCNPISGHNTLYWYLQNLGQGPELLIRYENEEAVDDSQLPKDRFSAERLKGVDSTLKIQPAELGDSAVYLCASSLGPGELFFGEGSRLTVL.

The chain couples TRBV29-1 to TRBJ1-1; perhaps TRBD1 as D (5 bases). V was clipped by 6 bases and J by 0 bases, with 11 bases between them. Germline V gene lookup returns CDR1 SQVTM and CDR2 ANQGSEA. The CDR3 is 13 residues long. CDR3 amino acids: CSVARQLNTEAFF. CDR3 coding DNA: TGCAGCGTCGCCCGACAGCTGAACACTGAAGCTTTCTTT.

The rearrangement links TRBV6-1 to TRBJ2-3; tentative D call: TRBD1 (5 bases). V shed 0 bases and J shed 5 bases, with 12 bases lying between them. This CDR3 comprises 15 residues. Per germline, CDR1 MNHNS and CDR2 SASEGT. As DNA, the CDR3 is TGTGCCAGCAGTGAAGCGGGGCAGGGTTTAGATACGCAGTATTTT. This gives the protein CASSEAGQGLDTQYF.

The DNA of the CDR3 is TGTGCAAGTCGCTTAGTCAGAAAGGACAGTCGGGGGGGGAACACTGAAGCTTTCTTT. This codes for CASRLVRKDSRGGNTEAFF. The rearrangement uses TRBV12-2 and TRBJ1-1. TRBV12-2 is recorded as a pseudogene. The CDR3 is 19 residues long.

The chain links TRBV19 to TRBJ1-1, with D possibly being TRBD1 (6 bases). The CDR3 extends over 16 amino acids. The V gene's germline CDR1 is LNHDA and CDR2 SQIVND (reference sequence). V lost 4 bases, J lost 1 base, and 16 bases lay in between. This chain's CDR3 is CASSRRGGNGNTEAFF. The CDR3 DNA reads TGTGCCAGTAGTAGGAGGGGGGGAAACGGGAACACTGAAGCTTTCTTT.

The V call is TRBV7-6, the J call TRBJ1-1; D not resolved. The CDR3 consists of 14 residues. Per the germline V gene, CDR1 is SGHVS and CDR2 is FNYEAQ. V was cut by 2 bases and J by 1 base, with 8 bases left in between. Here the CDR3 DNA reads TGTGCCAGCAGCTTATTGACGGGGAACACTGAAGCTTTCTTT. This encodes CASSLLTGNTEAFF.

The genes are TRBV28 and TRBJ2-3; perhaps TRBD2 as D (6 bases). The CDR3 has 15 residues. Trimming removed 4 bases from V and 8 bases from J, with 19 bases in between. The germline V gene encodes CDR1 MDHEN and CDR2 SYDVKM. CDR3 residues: CASSSSGLPTGTQYF. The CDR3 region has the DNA TGTGCCAGCAGTTCGTCGGGACTCCCCACGGGTACGCAGTATTTT.

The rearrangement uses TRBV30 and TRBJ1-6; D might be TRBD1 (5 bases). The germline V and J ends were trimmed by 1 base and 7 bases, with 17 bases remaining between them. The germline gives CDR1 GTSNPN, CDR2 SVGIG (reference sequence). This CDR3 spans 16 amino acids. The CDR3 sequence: CAWSAGRGRTNSPLHF. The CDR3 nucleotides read TGTGCCTGGAGTGCCGGGAGGGGCCGAACCAATTCACCCCTCCACTTT. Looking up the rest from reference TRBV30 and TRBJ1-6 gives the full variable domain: SQTIHQWPATLVQPVGSPLSLECTVEGTSNPNLYWYRQAAGRGLQLLFYSVGIGQISSEVPQNLSASRPQDRQFILSSKKLLLSDSGFYLCAWSAGRGRTNSPLHFGNGTRLTVT.

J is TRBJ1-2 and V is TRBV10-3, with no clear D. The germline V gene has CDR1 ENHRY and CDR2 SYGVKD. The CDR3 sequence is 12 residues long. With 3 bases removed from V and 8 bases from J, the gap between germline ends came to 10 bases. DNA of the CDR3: TGTGCCATCAGTGATGCGGGTTCCGGCTACACCTTC. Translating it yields CAISDAGSGYTF.

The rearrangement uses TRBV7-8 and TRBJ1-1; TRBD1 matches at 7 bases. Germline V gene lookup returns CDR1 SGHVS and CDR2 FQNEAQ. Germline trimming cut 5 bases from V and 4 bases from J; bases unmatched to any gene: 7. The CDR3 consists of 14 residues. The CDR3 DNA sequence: TGTGCCAGCAGCCCTAGGGACAGCCCCACTGAAGCTTTCTTT. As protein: CASSPRDSPTEAFF.

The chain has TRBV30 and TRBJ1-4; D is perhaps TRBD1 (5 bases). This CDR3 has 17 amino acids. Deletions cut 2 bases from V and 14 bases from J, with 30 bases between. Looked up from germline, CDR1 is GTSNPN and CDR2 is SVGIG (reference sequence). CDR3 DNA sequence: TGTGCCTGGAGTACCCTCACAGACAGCCGGGCCCAGGAACGCCTGTTTTTT. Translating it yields CAWSTLTDSRAQERLFF.

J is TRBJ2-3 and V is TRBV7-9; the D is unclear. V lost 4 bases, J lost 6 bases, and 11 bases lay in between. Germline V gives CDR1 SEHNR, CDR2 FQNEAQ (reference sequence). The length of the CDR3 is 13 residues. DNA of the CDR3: TGTGCCAGCAGCTCGCCGCAGGCGGATACGCAGTATTTT. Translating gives CASSSPQADTQYF.

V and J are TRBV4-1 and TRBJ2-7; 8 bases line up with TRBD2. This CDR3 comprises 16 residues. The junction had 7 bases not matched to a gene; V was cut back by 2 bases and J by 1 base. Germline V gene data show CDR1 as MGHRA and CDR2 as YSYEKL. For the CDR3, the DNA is TGCGCCAGCAGCCAATCCCCGGGACTAGGGTCCTACGAGCAGTACTTC. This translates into CASSQSPGLGSYEQYF.

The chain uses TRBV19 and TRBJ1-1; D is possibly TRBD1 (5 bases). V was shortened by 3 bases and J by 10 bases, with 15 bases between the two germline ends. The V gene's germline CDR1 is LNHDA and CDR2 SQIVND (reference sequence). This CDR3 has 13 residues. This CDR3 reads CASSITSGGGAFF. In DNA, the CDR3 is TGTGCCAGTAGTATTACCAGCGGGGGAGGAGCTTTCTTT.

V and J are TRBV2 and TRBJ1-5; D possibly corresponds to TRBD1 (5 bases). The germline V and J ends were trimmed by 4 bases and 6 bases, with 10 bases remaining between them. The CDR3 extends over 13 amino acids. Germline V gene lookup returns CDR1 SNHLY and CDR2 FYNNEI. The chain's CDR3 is CASSAGGAQPQHF. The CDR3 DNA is TGTGCCAGCAGTGCAGGAGGGGCTCAGCCCCAGCATTTT.